The entry below gives a single TCR beta chain sequence along with its context. Its binding antigen is unknown. It has no much larger one-base neighbor in the sample; base qualities were not kept. The entry originates in a study of T-cell memory formation after mild COVID-19 (dated by TCRdb to the early 2020s). About the study as a whole: Most TCR sequence clusters were specific to one of the two donors. Longitudinal TCRalpha and TCRbeta repertoire sequencing tracked T-cell clones expanding and contracting after mild COVID-19 in a couple of donors. Two young, previously healthy adult volunteers, one female and one male, were included in the cohort.

Sequencing used an Illumina NovaSeq 6000. Using 5'RACE with constant-segment primers, TCRalpha and TCRbeta cDNA libraries were constructed, with sample barcodes and unique molecular identifiers added in the process. RNA was extracted from every sample with Trizol reagent. The libraries were amplified in two PCR steps, and the second step added a second sample barcode and Illumina TruSeq adapters. Sequencing of the libraries was done on an Illumina NovaSeq, producing 2 x 150 bp paired-end reads. As for the original processing: The reads were demultiplexed and collapsed into UMI-guided consensus sequences using migec v1.2.7. Using mixcr v2.1.11, UMI consensuses were aligned to TRA and TRB V and J templates and then assembled into clonotypes. Clonotypes were classified as expanded or contracted when called significant by both edgeR and NoisET, with noise models trained on biological replicates. For edgeR calls, a false discovery rate-adjusted p below 0.01 and a log2 fold-change threshold of 1 were applied. As an exploratory analysis of dynamics, PCA with hierarchical clustering was applied to max-normalized trajectories of the 1000 most abundant clonotypes. Separately sequenced CD4+ and CD8+ repertoires were used to assign a CD4 or CD8 phenotype to each responding clone. TCRdb cleaned the public reads at Q25 with fastp, built clones with MiXCR and kept in-frame beta chains. Duplicate CDR3 protein sequences are folded into a single record with the most common DNA and genes. The V and J calls reflect TCRdb's pipeline rather than the authors' work. This sample lists 250,000 to 400,000 distinct CDR3 sequences; around 15% were detected once. 21% of the sample comes from the top ten.

What the authors observed across the whole study: The detection of some responding clones in pre-infection memory suggests that pre-existing cross-reactive memory T cells joined the SARS-CoV-2 response. The study covered only a couple of mild cases, and larger cohorts including severe cases with pre-infection samples were considered necessary. From day 15 to 85, contracting clones showed balanced CD4/CD8 phenotypes, whereas a second wave of clones that expanded from day 15 to 37 leaned towards CD4+. Whether the second-wave clones peaking on day 37 were SARS-CoV-2 specific was not confirmed. Contracting CD4+ clones were located mainly in the CM and EM memory subsets, whereas CD8+ clones were found to be enriched in EMRA.

PBMCs were isolated by Ficoll-Paque density gradient centrifugation. The CDR3 numbers 13 residues from cysteine through valine. The CDR3 DNA has 39 bases and is translated from base 1. Sequenced input: PBMCs or a T cell subset sorted from them (not recorded which). The rearranged chain carries TRBV21-1 and TRBJ2-7; the listed D gene, TRBD1, was not tested against the DNA. TRBV21-1 is given as a pseudogene. This clonotype was obtained from a man aged 18 to 35 who had mild COVID-19 (a few samples of this study predate the infection). The sample titles of this study are shuffled in the database, so cell type and time point are left out; the donor was told from shared clones. The bases are TGTGCCAGACGGGACAGGGGGCTACACGAGCAGTACGTC. It encodes CARRDRGLHEQYV.